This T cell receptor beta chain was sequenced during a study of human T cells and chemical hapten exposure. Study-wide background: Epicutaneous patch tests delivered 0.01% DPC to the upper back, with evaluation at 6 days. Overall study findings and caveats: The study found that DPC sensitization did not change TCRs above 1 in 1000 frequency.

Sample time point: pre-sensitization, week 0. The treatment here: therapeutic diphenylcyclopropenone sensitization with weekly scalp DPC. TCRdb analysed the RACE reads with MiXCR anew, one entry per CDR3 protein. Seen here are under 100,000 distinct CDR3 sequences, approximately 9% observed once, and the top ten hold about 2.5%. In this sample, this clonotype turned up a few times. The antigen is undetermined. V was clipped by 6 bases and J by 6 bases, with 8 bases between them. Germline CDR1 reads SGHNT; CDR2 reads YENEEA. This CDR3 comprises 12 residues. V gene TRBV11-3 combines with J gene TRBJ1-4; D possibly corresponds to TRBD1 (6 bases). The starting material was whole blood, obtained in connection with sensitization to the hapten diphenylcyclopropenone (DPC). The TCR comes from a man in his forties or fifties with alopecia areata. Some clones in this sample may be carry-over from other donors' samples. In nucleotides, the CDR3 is TGTGCCAGCAGGGACAGAGATGAAAAACTGTTTTTT. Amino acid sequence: CASRDRDEKLFF.